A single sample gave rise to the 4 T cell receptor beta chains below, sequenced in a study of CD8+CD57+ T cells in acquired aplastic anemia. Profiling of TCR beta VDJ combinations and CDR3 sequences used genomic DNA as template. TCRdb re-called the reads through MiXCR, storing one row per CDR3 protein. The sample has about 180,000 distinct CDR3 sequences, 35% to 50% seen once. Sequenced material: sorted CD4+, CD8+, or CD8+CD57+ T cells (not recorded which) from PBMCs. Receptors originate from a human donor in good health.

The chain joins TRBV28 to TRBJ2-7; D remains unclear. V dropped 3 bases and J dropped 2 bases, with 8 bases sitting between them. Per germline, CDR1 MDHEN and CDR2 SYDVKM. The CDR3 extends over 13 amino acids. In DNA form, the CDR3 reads TGTGCCAGCAGTTTCACACCGACCTACGAGCAGTACTTC. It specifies CASSFTPTYEQYF.

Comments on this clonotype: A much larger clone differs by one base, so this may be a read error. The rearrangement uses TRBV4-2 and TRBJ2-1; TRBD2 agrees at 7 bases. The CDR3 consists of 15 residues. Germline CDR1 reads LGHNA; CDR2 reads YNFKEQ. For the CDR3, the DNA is TGTGCCAGCAGCCTTCAGCGGGGTATCTACAATGAGCAGCTCTTC. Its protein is CASSLQRGIYNEQLF.

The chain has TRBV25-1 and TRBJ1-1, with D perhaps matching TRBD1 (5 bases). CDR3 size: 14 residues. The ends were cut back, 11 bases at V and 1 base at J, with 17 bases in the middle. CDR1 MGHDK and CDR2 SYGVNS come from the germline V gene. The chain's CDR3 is CACKKGPTNTEAFF. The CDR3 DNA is TGTGCCTGCAAGAAGGGACCGACGAACACTGAAGCTTTCTTT.

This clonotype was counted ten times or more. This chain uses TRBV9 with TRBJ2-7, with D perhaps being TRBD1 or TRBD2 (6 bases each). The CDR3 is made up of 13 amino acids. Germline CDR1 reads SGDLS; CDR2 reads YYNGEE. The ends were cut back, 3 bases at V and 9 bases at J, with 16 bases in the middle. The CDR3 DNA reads TGTGCCAGCAGCGAGGACAGCTGGGGGGTGCAGTACTTC. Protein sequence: CASSEDSWGVQYF.